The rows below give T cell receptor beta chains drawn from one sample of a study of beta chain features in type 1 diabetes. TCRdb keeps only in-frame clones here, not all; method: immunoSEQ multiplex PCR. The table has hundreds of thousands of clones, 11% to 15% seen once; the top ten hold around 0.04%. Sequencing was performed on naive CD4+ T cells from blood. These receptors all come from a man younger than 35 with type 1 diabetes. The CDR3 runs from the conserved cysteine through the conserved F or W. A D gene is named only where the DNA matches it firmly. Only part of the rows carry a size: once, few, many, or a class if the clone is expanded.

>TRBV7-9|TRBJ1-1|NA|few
TGTGCCAGCAGTTCCGGGGAAGACGCTTTCTTT
CASSSGEDAFF
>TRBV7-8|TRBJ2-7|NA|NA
TGTGCCAGCAGCCCCCCAACAGGGAGGATACTCTCCTACGAGCAGTACTTC
CASSPPTGRILSYEQYF
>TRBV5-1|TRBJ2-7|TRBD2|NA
TGCGCCAGCAGCTTGGATGGGACTAGCCCCTACGAGCAGTACTTC
CASSLDGTSPYEQYF
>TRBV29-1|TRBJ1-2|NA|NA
TGCAGCGTTGAAGATCTAGGGATCGGCTATGGCTACACCTTC
CSVEDLGIGYGYTF
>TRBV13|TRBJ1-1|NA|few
TGTGCCAGCAGCTCAGTCCCACACAACACTGAAGCTTTCTTT
CASSSVPHNTEAFF
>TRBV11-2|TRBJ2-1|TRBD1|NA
TGTGCCAGCAGCTTAGATCAGGGGGCCTACAATGAGCAGTTCTTC
CASSLDQGAYNEQFF
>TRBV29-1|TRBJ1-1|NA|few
TGCAGCGTCGGGTCCCGCACTGAAGCTTTCTTT
CSVGSRTEAFF
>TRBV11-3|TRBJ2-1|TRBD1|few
TGTGCCAGCAGCTTAGGCCAGGGGGTGACTAATGAGCAGTTCTTC
CASSLGQGVTNEQFF
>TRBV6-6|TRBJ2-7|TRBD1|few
TGTGCCAGCAGTTACGAAGGGACAGGGGGGTACGAGCAGTACTTC
CASSYEGTGGYEQYF
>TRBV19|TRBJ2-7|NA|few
TGTGCCAGTAGTCCTACGGGGGCGTCCTCCTACGAGCAGTACTTC
CASSPTGASSYEQYF
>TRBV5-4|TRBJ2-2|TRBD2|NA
TGTGCCAGCAGCCCCGGGACTAGCGGGAGGGCCGGGGAGCTGTTTTTT
CASSPGTSGRAGELFF
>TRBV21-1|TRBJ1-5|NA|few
TGTGCCAGCAGCAAAGATTCGATGGGGTATCAGCCCCAGCATTTT
CASSKDSMGYQPQHF
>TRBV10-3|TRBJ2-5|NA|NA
TGTGCCATCAGTGGACCCCGAGGAGAGACCCAGTACTTC
CAISGPRGETQYF
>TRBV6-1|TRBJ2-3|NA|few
TGTGCCAGCAGTGAATGGGTACCCACTAGCACAGATACGCAGTATTTT
CASSEWVPTSTDTQYF
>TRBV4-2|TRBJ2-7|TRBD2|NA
TGTGCCAGCAGCCGAGGGACTAGCGGCTCGACCTACGAGCAGTACTTC
CASSRGTSGSTYEQYF
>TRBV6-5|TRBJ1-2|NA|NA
TGTGCCAGCAGTCGACAATCGGCCAGGGCCGATGGCTACACCTTC
CASSRQSARADGYTF
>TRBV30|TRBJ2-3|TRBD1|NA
TGTGCCTGGAGTGCAGGGGGCATCGCAGATACGCAGTATTTT
CAWSAGGIADTQYF
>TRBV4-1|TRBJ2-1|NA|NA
TGCGCCAGCAGCCGGGCAGAGCGCTCCTACAATGAGCAGTTCTTC
CASSRAERSYNEQFF
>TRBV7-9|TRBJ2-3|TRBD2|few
TGTGCCAGCAGCTTAGTGGTCGGACTAGCGACAGATACGCAGTATTTT
CASSLVVGLATDTQYF
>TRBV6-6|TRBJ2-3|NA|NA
TGTGCCAGCACCACGGGTGGTACGCAGTATTTT
CASTTGGTQYF
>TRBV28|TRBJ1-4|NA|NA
TGTGCCAGCAAGGGCGGGGGACGCGAAAAACTGTTTTTT
CASKGGGREKLFF
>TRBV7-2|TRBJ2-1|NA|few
TGTGCCAGCAGCTTATTGGGGTGGCAAACCGAAGGTGGGCAGTTCTTC
CASSLLGWQTEGGQFF
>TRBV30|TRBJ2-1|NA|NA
TGTGCCTGGAGTGCAGGGCTTAGTCCATACAATGAGCAGTTCTTC
CAWSAGLSPYNEQFF
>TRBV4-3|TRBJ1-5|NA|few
TGCGCCAGCAGCCAAGATTTGGTTCAGCCCCAGCATTTT
CASSQDLVQPQHF
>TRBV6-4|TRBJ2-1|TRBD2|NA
TGTGCCAGCAGTGTTAGACCACTAGCGGGAGGGCTGTTCTTC
CASSVRPLAGGLFF
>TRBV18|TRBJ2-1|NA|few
TGTGCCAGCTCACGAGGGCGGGATGTTAATGAGCAGTTCTTC
CASSRGRDVNEQFF
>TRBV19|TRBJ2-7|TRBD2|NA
TGTGCCAGTAGGACTAGCGGCACCTACGAGCAGTACTTC
CASRTSGTYEQYF
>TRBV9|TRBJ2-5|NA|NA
TGTGCCAGCAGCGTAGCTACGGGTGGGGTCCAAGAGACCCAGTACTTC
CASSVATGGVQETQYF
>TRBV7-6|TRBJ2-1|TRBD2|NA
TGTGCCAGCAGCTTAGTGGTAGCGGGAGTGGGTAATGAGCAGTTCTTC
CASSLVVAGVGNEQFF
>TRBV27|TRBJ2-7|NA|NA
TGTGCCAGCACGGGAGTCAACGAGCAGTACTTC
CASTGVNEQYF
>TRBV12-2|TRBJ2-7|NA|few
TGTGCAAGTCGCCCCCCGGGGCAGGGGTACGAGCAGTACTTC
CASRPPGQGYEQYF
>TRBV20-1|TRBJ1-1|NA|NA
TGCAGTGCCCAAGGGGTAAGGGCTTTCTTT
CSAQGVRAFF
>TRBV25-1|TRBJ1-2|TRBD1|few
TGTGCCAGCAGTGCGGCGGGACAGACCTATGGCTACACCTTC
CASSAAGQTYGYTF
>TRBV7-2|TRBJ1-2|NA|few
TGTGCCAGCAGCTCCCCAGGTTATGGCTACACCTTC
CASSSPGYGYTF
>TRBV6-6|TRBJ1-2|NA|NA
TGTGCCAGCAGTCCCCCCCGGGGTGAATTGGGAAATGGCTACACCTTC
CASSPPRGELGNGYTF
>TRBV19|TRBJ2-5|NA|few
TGTGCCAGTAGTCTACATGACGGGGAAGGGACCCAGTACTTC
CASSLHDGEGTQYF
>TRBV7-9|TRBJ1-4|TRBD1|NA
TGTGCCAGCAGCTCCGAGACAGGGAGGAAACTGTTTTTT
CASSSETGRKLFF
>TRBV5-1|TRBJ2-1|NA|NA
TGCGCCAGCAGCTTTTCGGGACTCCAGTACAATGAGCAGTTCTTC
CASSFSGLQYNEQFF
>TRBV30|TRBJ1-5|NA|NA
TGTGCCTGGAGTGCCGGACGGGGGAGCAATCAGCCCCAGCATTTT
CAWSAGRGSNQPQHF
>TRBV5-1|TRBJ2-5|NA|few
TGCGCCAGCAGCTTGTCAGGGGTTGGAGAGACCCAGTACTTC
CASSLSGVGETQYF
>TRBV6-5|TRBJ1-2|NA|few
TGTGCCAGCAGTTACTCGATGCAGATATATGGCTACACCTTC
CASSYSMQIYGYTF
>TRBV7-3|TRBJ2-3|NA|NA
TGTGCCAGCAGCTTACAAGCGGACTTCACAGATACGCAGTATTTT
CASSLQADFTDTQYF
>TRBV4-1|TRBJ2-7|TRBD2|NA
TGCGCCAGCAGCCAAGCCGGGACTAGCGGGAGTTACGAGCAGTACTTC
CASSQAGTSGSYEQYF
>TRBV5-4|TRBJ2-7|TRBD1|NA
TGTGCCAGCAGCGCCGGGACAGGGAGGTCCTACGAGCAGTACTTC
CASSAGTGRSYEQYF
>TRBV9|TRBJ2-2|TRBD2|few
TGTGCCAGCAGGAAACTAGCGGGAGCGGGCGGGGAGCTGTTTTTT
CASRKLAGAGGELFF
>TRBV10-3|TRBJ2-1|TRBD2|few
TGTGCCATCAGTGATTCTAGCGGGGTTGTCAATGAGCAGTTCTTC
CAISDSSGVVNEQFF
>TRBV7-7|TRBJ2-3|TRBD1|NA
TGTGCTAGCAGCCCGGGACAGGGACCAGATACGCAGTATTTT
CASSPGQGPDTQYF
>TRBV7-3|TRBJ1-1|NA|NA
TGTGCCAGCAGCCCAGAAGGGGGTTACACTGAAGCTTTCTTT
CASSPEGGYTEAFF
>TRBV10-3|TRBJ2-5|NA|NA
TGTGCCATCAGTGAACGGGGGGAGACCCAGTACTTC
CAISERGETQYF
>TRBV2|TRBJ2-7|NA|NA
TGTGCCAGCTCTACTAGTTCCCCCTACGAGCAGTACTTC
CASSTSSPYEQYF
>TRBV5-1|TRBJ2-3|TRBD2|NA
TGCGCCAGCAGCTTGCCTAGCGGGGGCGCAGATACGCAGTATTTT
CASSLPSGGADTQYF
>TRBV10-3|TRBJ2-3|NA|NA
TGTGCCATCGGTGACTCAAACACAGATACGCAGTATTTT
CAIGDSNTDTQYF
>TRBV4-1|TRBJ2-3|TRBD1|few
TGCGCCAGCAGCCTACCGGGACAGGGCACAGATACGCAGTATTTT
CASSLPGQGTDTQYF
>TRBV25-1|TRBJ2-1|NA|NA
TGTGCCAGCAGTGAGCCCGGGACCCCTAATGAGCAGTTCTTC
CASSEPGTPNEQFF
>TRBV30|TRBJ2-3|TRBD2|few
TGTGCCTGGAGTCCCGGGGGGAGCACAGATACGCAGTATTTT
CAWSPGGSTDTQYF
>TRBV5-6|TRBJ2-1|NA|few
TGTGCCAGCAGCTCCGATATGTTCCGCTCCTACAATGAGCAGTTCTTC
CASSSDMFRSYNEQFF
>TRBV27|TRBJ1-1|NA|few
TGTGCCAGCAGTACCTTACTGGTGAACACTGAAGCTTTCTTT
CASSTLLVNTEAFF
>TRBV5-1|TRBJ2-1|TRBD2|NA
TGCGCCAGCAGCTTGGGGACTAGCGGCAGAAGCTCCTACAATGAGCAGTTCTTC
CASSLGTSGRSSYNEQFF
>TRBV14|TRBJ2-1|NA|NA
TGTGCCAGCAGCCAAGGCTACAATGAGCAGTTCTTC
CASSQGYNEQFF
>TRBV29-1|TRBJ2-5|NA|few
TGCAGCGTTGTACTGAGGGCGAGACAAGAGACCCAGTACTTC
CSVVLRARQETQYF